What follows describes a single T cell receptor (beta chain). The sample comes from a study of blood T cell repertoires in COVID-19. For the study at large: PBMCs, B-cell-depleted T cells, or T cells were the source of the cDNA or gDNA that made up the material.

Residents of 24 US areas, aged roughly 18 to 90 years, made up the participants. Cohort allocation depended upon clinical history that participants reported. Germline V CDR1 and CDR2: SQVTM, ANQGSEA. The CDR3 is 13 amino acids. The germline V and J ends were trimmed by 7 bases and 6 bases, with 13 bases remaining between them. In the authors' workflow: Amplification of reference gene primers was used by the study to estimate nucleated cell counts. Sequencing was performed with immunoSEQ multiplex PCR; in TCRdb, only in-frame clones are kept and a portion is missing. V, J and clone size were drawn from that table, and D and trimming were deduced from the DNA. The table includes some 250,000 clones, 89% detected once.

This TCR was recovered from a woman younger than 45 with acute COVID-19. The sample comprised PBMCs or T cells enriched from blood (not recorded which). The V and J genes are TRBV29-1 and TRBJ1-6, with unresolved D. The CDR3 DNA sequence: TGCAGCGGAGTGAGGGTGCTTAATTCACCCCTCCACTTT. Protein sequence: CSGVRVLNSPLHF.